Included here is one TCR beta chain sequence, with context. Its specificity is not known. The V end lost 6 bases, the J end lost 2 bases, and 11 bases lay between the germline ends. The CDR3 runs 14 residues. Germline values: CDR1 SGHTA, CDR2 FQGNSA. From the RT-PCR reads, TCRdb called clonotypes with MiXCR, one entry per CDR3 protein. The sample comprises approximately 520,000 distinct CDR3 sequences, over 25% of which are singletons, and under 2.5% rests with the top ten. This sample is part of a study of response to subunit inactivated influenza vaccine. Regarding the study as a whole: Authors proposed each seasonal influenza vaccination draws in few new T cells.

This clonotype originated in a man aged 45-60 years who received an inactivated influenza vaccine. The chain links TRBV7-2 to TRBJ2-1; D is tentatively TRBD1 or TRBD2 (5 bases each). This specimen consisted of CD4+ T cells sorted from PBMCs, obtained 5 to 6 days after vaccination. Here the CDR3 reads CASRFGGTYNEQFF. CDR3 DNA sequence: TGTGCCAGCAGATTTGGGGGTACCTACAATGAGCAGTTCTTC.